The next 7 T cell receptor delta chains were all read from a single sample in a study of gamma-delta chains in newborns, infants, children. TCRdb re-identified clones in the reads via CATT. This sample has more than 7,500 delta-chain clones, with about 23% found just once. Sample: blood. The receptor source for this set is a child who was a newborn, infant or young child, either healthy, febrile or measles-vaccinated (not recorded which).

The chain couples TRDV2 to TRDJ1; the match to TRDD3 covers 13 bases. The germline CDR1 and CDR2 sequences are GEAIGNYY and EKD. J was trimmed by 0 bases and V by 1 base; bases with no gene match: 7. The CDR3 is made up of 18 amino acids. CDR3 in amino acids: CACDTLLGDTPYTDKLIF. The CDR3 nucleotides are TGTGCCTGTGACACTTTACTGGGGGATACGCCGTACACCGATAAACTCATCTTT.

The chain couples TRDV2 to TRDJ3, with D possibly being TRDD3 (5 bases). This CDR3 has 18 residues. V was trimmed by 1 base and J by 0 bases, leaving 12 bases between them. The V gene's germline CDR1 is GEAIGNYY and CDR2 EKD. As DNA, the CDR3 is TGTGCCTGTGACACAGGGGGGTTCAGCTCCTGGGACACCCGACAGATGTTTTTC. This sequence encodes CACDTGGFSSWDTRQMFF.

This chain joins TRDV1 and TRDJ1; D call uncertain. Germline-derived CDR1 and CDR2 are TSWWSYY and QGS. V lost 1 base, J lost 11 bases, and 14 bases lay in between. The CDR3 totals 13 residues. The CDR3 loop is CALGEPFPDDLIF. DNA of the CDR3: TGTGCTCTTGGGGAACCCTTTCCCGACGACCTCATCTTT.

In its sample, this clone was seen a few times. This chain connects TRDV2 to TRDJ1, with TRDD3 identical over 8 bases. V shed 0 bases, J shed 0 bases, and the junction held 14 bases outside the gene matches. This CDR3 contains 19 residues. CDR1 and CDR2 from the germline V gene are GEAIGNYY and EKD. The CDR3 sequence: CACDTVFRTGGPYTDKLIF. For the CDR3, the DNA is TGTGCCTGTGACACCGTTTTCCGTACTGGGGGCCCTTACACCGATAAACTCATCTTT.

The count of this clone is one. The gene calls are TRDV2 and TRDJ1; 12 bases are a match to TRDD3. V was pared by 1 base and J by 4 bases, with 39 bases of the junction left unmatched. Germline V gene sequence: CDR1 GEAIGNYY, CDR2 EKD. The CDR3 spans 27 residues. The CDR3 spells CACDTLLPAHSGQVELGDTRSHDKLIF. In nucleotides, the CDR3 is TGTGCCTGTGACACGCTCCTTCCAGCCCATTCAGGTCAGGTCGAGCTGGGGGATACGCGCAGTCACGATAAACTCATCTTT.

This clone was observed a few times. The chain carries TRDV2 and TRDJ3, with 10 bases fitting TRDD3. Trimming took 0 bases from V and 0 from J; bases not matched to a gene: 10. CDR1 is GEAIGNYY and CDR2 is EKD in the germline V gene. The CDR3 has 21 residues. The CDR3 DNA follows: TGTGCCTGTGACACCGTACTGGGGGATGCCGCAAGCTCCTGGGACACCCGACAGATGTTTTTC. Its translation: CACDTVLGDAASSWDTRQMFF.

The rearrangement uses TRDV1 and TRDJ1; 8 bases line up with TRDD3. The CDR3 runs 20 residues. CDR1 TSWWSYY and CDR2 QGS come from the germline V gene. Losses at the gene ends were 5 bases for V and 2 bases for J; bases not matched to a gene: 22. The CDR3 region is CALGRRAPYWGPPWTDKLIF. The CDR3 nucleotides are TGTGCTCTTGGGAGACGTGCACCCTACTGGGGGCCGCCGTGGACCGATAAACTCATCTTT.